This T cell receptor beta chain is from a study of T cells after yellow fever vaccination. Germline lookup yields CDR1 GTSNPN and CDR2 SVGIG (reference sequence). The germline V and J ends were trimmed by 0 bases and 5 bases, with 8 bases remaining between them. The CDR3 extends over 13 amino acids. The authors made TCR cDNA by 5'RACE template switching, adding a universal primer site and UMIs. TCRdb re-called the 5' RACE reads through MiXCR, storing one row per CDR3 protein. The repertoire includes 300,000 to 350,000 distinct CDR3 sequences, roughly 4% of them detected once, and roughly a quarter sits in the top ten. General study results and limits: Researchers noted that a small share of clonotypes showed up in both CD4 and CD8 compartments.

About this clonotype: Its antigen remains unknown.

Sample: PBMCs, taken 5 days after the yellow fever booster vaccination. The sequence was obtained from a man aged 18 to 29 who received the YFV17D yellow fever vaccine. The V and J genes are TRBV30 and TRBJ1-5; D is ambiguous. CDR3 coding DNA: TGTGCCTGGAGTGTTGGCGGGGATCAGCCCCAGCATTTT. Translated: CAWSVGGDQPQHF.